Following are 26 T cell receptor beta chains from one sample sequenced in a study of cytotoxic CD8 clonotypes in ibrutinib-treated CLL. Libraries were prepared by immunoSEQ multiplex PCR; TCRdb keeps only in-frame clonotypes and omits some of them. The repertoire consists of 50,000 to 60,000 clones, with around 78% occurring once and the leading ten covering around 21%. The sequences come from PBMCs, collected after 24 months of ibrutinib treatment. These receptor sequences come from a human donor with chronic lymphocytic leukemia.

This clone has a single count. V usage is TRBV7-6 and J usage is TRBJ2-3; the match to TRBD2 covers 10 bases. Germline V gene data show CDR1 as SGHVS and CDR2 as FNYEAQ. The ends lost 5 bases at V and 1 base at J; junction bases unmatched: 6. The CDR3 has 16 amino acids. CDR3 in DNA: TGTGCCAGCAGCAAACCTAGCGGGGGTCGCACAGATACGCAGTATTTT. The encoded protein is CASSKPSGGRTDTQYF.

The chain combines TRBV6-1 with TRBJ1-2, with 9 positions matching TRBD1. The CDR3 is 14 amino acids. Per germline, CDR1 MNHNS and CDR2 SASEGT. The V and J ends lost 5 bases and 12 bases, in that order; junction bases with no gene match: 13. The CDR3 protein is CASSLGGGWTGDTF. In DNA form, the CDR3 reads TGTGCCAGCAGTCTGGGGGGAGGGTGGACAGGGGACACCTTC.

The chain combines TRBV7-9 with TRBJ2-7, with TRBD1 matching over 9 bases. This CDR3 spans 15 amino acids. The V gene end was trimmed by 1 base and the J gene end by 6 bases; junction bases not matched to a gene: 7. Germline assignment: CDR1 SEHNR and CDR2 FQNEAQ (reference sequence). CDR3 in DNA: TGTGCCAGCAGCTTAGATACAGGGGGCGCGGGCGAGCAGTACTTC. Residues: CASSLDTGGAGEQYF.

The chain is built from TRBV5-4 and TRBJ1-1; 9 bases match TRBD1. The junction had 8 bases not matched to a gene; V was cut back by 4 bases and J by 4 bases. Germline CDR1 is SGHNT and CDR2 is YYREEE (reference sequence). This CDR3 comprises 15 residues. The CDR3 region has the DNA TGTGCCAGCAGCCCCCGGACAGGGGAGGCCACTGAAGCTTTCTTT. As protein: CASSPRTGEATEAFF.

V gene TRBV18 combines with J gene TRBJ2-7; TRBD1 or TRBD2 may be the D gene (6 bases each). Trimming left V 3 bases short and J 5 bases short, with 11 bases between. The CDR3 extends over 13 amino acids. Per germline, CDR1 KGHSH and CDR2 LQKENI. This chain's CDR3 is CASSPTGAHEQYF. CDR3 DNA sequence: TGTGCCAGCTCACCGACGGGGGCCCACGAGCAGTACTTC.

The chain uses TRBV5-4 and TRBJ1-4, with D hard to call. Germline-derived CDR1 and CDR2 are SGHNT and YYREEE (reference sequence). The CDR3 covers 14 residues. Trimming shortened V by 0 bases and J by 1 base, and 4 bases separated the two germline ends. CDR3 loop: CASSLGLTNEKLFF. The CDR3 DNA is TGTGCCAGCAGCTTGGGGTTAACTAATGAAAAACTGTTTTTT.

In DNA form, the CDR3 reads TGTGCCAGTAAGGACAGGCCCAGCACAGATACGCAGTATTTT. This translates into CASKDRPSTDTQYF. The chain uses TRBV19 and TRBJ2-3; the match to TRBD1 covers 7 bases. V trimming: 7 bases; J trimming: 0 bases; junction bases outside the gene matches: 4. The length of the CDR3 is 14 residues. Per germline, CDR1 LNHDA and CDR2 SQIVND (reference sequence). The full variable domain, its missing parts supplied by reference TRBV19 and TRBJ2-3, is DGGITQSPKYLFRKEGQNVTLSCEQNLNHDAMYWYRQDPGQGLRLIYYSQIVNDFQKGDIAEGYSVSREKKESFPLTVTSAQKNPTAFYLCASKDRPSTDTQYFGPGTRLTVL.

The genes are TRBV30 and TRBJ2-1; a possible D gene is TRBD2 (6 bases). Trimming stripped 2 bases from V and 1 base from J, with 15 bases between. CDR1 is GTSNPN and CDR2 is SVGIG in the germline V gene (reference sequence). The CDR3 is 16 amino acids. CDR3 nucleotides: TGTGCCTGGAGTAAAGCGGGCATTAATTCCTACAATGAGCAGTTCTTC. Protein sequence: CAWSKAGINSYNEQFF.

The chain employs TRBV28 and TRBJ2-7; D is ambiguous. The germline CDR1 and CDR2 sequences are MDHEN and SYDVKM. This CDR3 is 11 amino acids long. Deletions cut 5 bases from V and 3 bases from J, with 5 bases between. The CDR3, as DNA: TGTGCCAGCAGTGGAGTCTACGAGCAGTACTTC. Translated, it gives CASSGVYEQYF.

The V and J genes are TRBV2 and TRBJ1-4; TRBD1 agrees at 7 bases. This CDR3 is built from 15 residues. Germline V gene data show CDR1 as SNHLY and CDR2 as FYNNEI. Trimming cost V 8 bases and J 5 bases; bases outside gene matches: 11. The CDR3 coding sequence is TGTGCCAGCGTTCCTCTACAGGGGCGAAATGAAAAACTGTTTTTT. Amino acid sequence: CASVPLQGRNEKLFF. Complete variable domain (other parts from reference TRBV2 and TRBJ1-4): EPEVTQTPSHQVTQMGQEVILRCVPISNHLYFYWYRQILGQKVEFLVSFYNNEISEKSEIFDDQFSVERPDGSNFTLKIRSTKLEDSAMYFCASVPLQGRNEKLFFGSGTQLSVL.

This clone was counted between two and nine times. V and J are TRBV7-2 and TRBJ2-2, with D possibly TRBD1 on 6 matching bases. With 1 base removed from V and 4 bases from J, the gap between germline ends came to 10 bases. CDR1 SGHTA and CDR2 FQGNSA come from the germline V gene. CDR3 size: 15 residues. The CDR3 DNA reads as TGTGCCAGCAGCTTAGACGGACAGATCACCGGGGAGCTGTTTTTT. Amino acid sequence: CASSLDGQITGELFF.

The CDR3 reads CSAMLGAEQFF. The CDR3 nucleotides are TGCAGTGCTATGTTAGGCGCTGAGCAGTTCTTC. This rearrangement joins TRBV20-1 to TRBJ2-1; D is unclear. Germline V lookup: CDR1 DFQATT, CDR2 SNEGSKA (reference sequence). V dropped 4 bases and J dropped 9 bases, with 10 bases sitting between them. The CDR3 loop spans 11 amino acids.

The chain employs TRBV11-3 and TRBJ2-1, with 11 nucleotides matching TRBD1. With V trimmed by 4 bases and J by 8 bases, 7 bases remained unmatched. The CDR3 covers 15 residues. Germline lookup yields CDR1 SGHNT and CDR2 YENEEA. CDR3 sequence reads: CASSSGQGAFDEQFF. CDR3 nucleotide sequence: TGTGCCAGCAGCTCAGGACAGGGGGCATTTGATGAGCAGTTCTTC. Full variable domain (remainder filled in from reference TRBV11-3 and TRBJ2-1): EAGVVQSPRYKIIEKKQPVAFWCNPISGHNTLYWYLQNLGQGPELLIRYENEEAVDDSQLPKDRFSAERLKGVDSTLKIQPAELGDSAVYLCASSSGQGAFDEQFFGPGTRLTVL.

This clone has more than one count but fewer than ten. The J gene is TRBJ1-3, the V gene TRBV6-1; tentative D call: TRBD1 (5 bases). The CDR3 is 15 residues long. Germline lookup yields CDR1 MNHNS and CDR2 SASEGT. Trimming stripped 8 bases from V and 0 bases from J, with 14 bases between. The CDR3: CASLADTNSGNTIYF. The CDR3 region has the DNA TGTGCCAGCTTGGCGGACACTAACTCTGGAAACACCATATATTTT.

This sequence joins TRBV19 and TRBJ1-1; no clear D gene. From germline, CDR1 is LNHDA and CDR2 SQIVND (reference sequence). The CDR3 loop spans 12 amino acids. V lost 8 bases to trimming and J lost 6 bases, with 13 bases between them. The CDR3: CASGRRTSEAFF. CDR3 nucleotides: TGTGCCAGTGGTCGGAGGACGTCTGAAGCTTTCTTT.

This CDR3 is CASMDRGEQYF. CDR3 nucleotide sequence: TGTGCCAGCATGGACAGGGGCGAGCAGTACTTC. The J gene is TRBJ2-7, the V gene TRBV27, with TRBD1 matching 9 bases. The CDR3 is 11 residues long. V was pared by 7 bases and J by 6 bases, with 1 base of the junction left unmatched. From germline, CDR1 is MNHEY and CDR2 SMNVEV (reference sequence).

J is TRBJ1-1 and V is TRBV29-1, with 7 bases lining up with TRBD1. V lost 1 base to trimming and J lost 6 bases; unmatched junction nucleotides: 5. This CDR3 is built from 13 residues. Germline values: CDR1 SQVTM, CDR2 ANQGSEA. CDR3 amino acids: CSVEGLTGSEAFF. The CDR3 nucleotides are TGCAGCGTTGAAGGCCTGACAGGGTCTGAAGCTTTCTTT.

This clone has a handful of counts. V usage is TRBV2 and J usage is TRBJ1-3; no definite D call. The germline V and J ends were trimmed by 4 bases and 0 bases, with 10 bases remaining between them. In germline, CDR1 is SNHLY, CDR2 FYNNEI. The CDR3 has 15 residues. The CDR3 nucleotides are TGTGCCAGCAGTGTAAGGAAAAGCTCTGGAAACACCATATATTTT. As protein: CASSVRKSSGNTIYF.

The rearrangement links TRBV7-8 to TRBJ2-1, with TRBD2 identical over 9 bases. There are 14 residues in the CDR3. The germline V gene has CDR1 SGHVS and CDR2 FQNEAQ. V was clipped by 6 bases and J by 6 bases; unmatched bases: 6. CDR3 sequence: CASRWREGLNEQFF. Here the CDR3 DNA reads TGTGCCAGCAGGTGGCGGGAGGGCCTCAATGAGCAGTTCTTC.

V is TRBV5-1 and J is TRBJ2-2, with TRBD2 identical over 10 bases. Looked up from germline, CDR1 is SGHRS and CDR2 is YFSETQ. This CDR3 has 18 amino acids. Trimming removed 1 base from V and 0 bases from J; junction bases left unmatched: 6. The CDR3 sequence is CASSLRGAGGANTGELFF. The DNA of the CDR3 is TGCGCCAGCAGCTTGCGGGGAGCGGGAGGGGCGAACACCGGGGAGCTGTTTTTT.

The rearrangement uses TRBV7-2 and TRBJ1-5, with TRBD1 matching 8 bases. The CDR3 totals 15 residues. Germline trimming cut 5 bases from V and 3 bases from J; bases unmatched to any gene: 6. Germline loops: CDR1 SGHTA, CDR2 FQGNSA. CDR3 residues: CASSETDRANQPQHF. The CDR3 bases are TGTGCCAGCAGCGAGACGGACAGGGCCAATCAGCCCCAGCATTTT.

The chain carries TRBV7-2 and TRBJ2-1; D is ambiguous. V gave up 1 base and J gave up 6 bases, with 10 bases separating them. Germline values: CDR1 SGHTA, CDR2 FQGNSA. CDR3 length: 14 amino acids. CDR3 residues: CASSLDLAANEQFF. DNA for the CDR3: TGTGCCAGCAGCTTAGACCTGGCTGCCAATGAGCAGTTCTTC.

V gene TRBV5-4 combines with J gene TRBJ1-1; 8 bases agree with TRBD1. Germline V gives CDR1 SGHNT, CDR2 YYREEE (reference sequence). With V trimmed by 4 bases and J by 2 bases, 7 bases remained unmatched. The CDR3 extends over 15 amino acids. The CDR3 sequence: CASSSWTGTNTEAFF. CDR3 coding DNA: TGTGCCAGCAGCAGTTGGACAGGGACAAACACTGAAGCTTTCTTT.

The V gene is TRBV30, the J gene TRBJ2-2, with 8 bases lining up with TRBD2. Germline-derived CDR1 and CDR2 are GTSNPN and SVGIG (reference sequence). CDR3 length: 13 residues. J gave up 6 bases and V 5 bases, and 5 bases lay outside the gene matches. This CDR3 reads CAWSGRASGELFF. The CDR3 DNA reads TGTGCCTGGTCCGGGAGGGCCTCCGGGGAGCTGTTTTTT.

This sequence joins TRBV4-3 and TRBJ2-1; D unclear. Germline V gene data show CDR1 as LGHNA and CDR2 as YSLEER. The CDR3 contains 12 residues. V lost 1 base and J 6 bases, leaving 4 bases between the germline ends. The CDR3 DNA is TGCGCCAGCAGCCAAGGCCGCAATGAGCAGTTCTTC. It codes for CASSQGRNEQFF.

The chain carries TRBV7-9 and TRBJ2-1; TRBD1 agrees at 9 bases. Trimming removed 5 bases from V and 4 bases from J; junction bases left unmatched: 9. CDR1 SEHNR and CDR2 FQNEAQ come from the germline V gene (reference sequence). This CDR3 comprises 16 residues. CDR3 region: CASSAPGQGRYNEQFF. Written as DNA, the CDR3 is TGTGCCAGCAGCGCCCCGGGACAGGGAAGGTACAATGAGCAGTTCTTC.